This TCR beta chain was observed in a study of T cell changes during pregnancy in multiple sclerosis. The CDR3 is 11 amino acids. Sequenced by immunoSEQ multiplex PCR; TCRdb stores in-frame clones only, minus some. This sample has around 68,000 clones, with 91% found just once. The chain uses TRBV21-1 and TRBJ1-1; the table's D call TRBD1 went unverified against the DNA. TRBV21-1 counts as a pseudogene. The sequence came from a female donor in good health, enrolled as a control in a pregnancy study. Sequences were derived from peripheral blood, sampled in the third trimester of pregnancy. CDR3 loop: CASSLRQLAFF. DNA of the CDR3: TGTGCCAGCAGCCTGCGACAGCTGGCTTTCTTT.